What follows is one T cell receptor beta chain and its context. Unmatched junction bases numbered 7, after V lost 6 bases and J lost 5 bases. CDR1 is SNHLY, CDR2 FYNNEI, per germline. The CDR3 totals 15 residues. The sample comes from a study of blood T cell repertoires in COVID-19. Per the original methods: Using reference gene primer amplification, nucleated cell counts were estimated. TCRdb keeps only in-frame clones here, not all; method: immunoSEQ multiplex PCR. That table supplies the V and J calls and clone size; D and trimming were determined from the DNA. This sample has more than 110,000 clones; roughly 85% occur once, and the top ten carry 2.5% to 3%.

The V gene is TRBV2, the J gene TRBJ2-1, with 10 bases that match TRBD2. This sequence originates from a woman aged 45 to 65 who had recovered from COVID-19. The sequencing sample was made of PBMCs or T cells enriched from blood (not recorded which). CDR3: CASSDASGGHNEQFF. CDR3 nucleotides: TGTGCCAGCAGCGATGCTAGCGGGGGACACAATGAGCAGTTCTTC.